This entry concerns a single T cell receptor (beta chain). Its matching antigen is unknown. The sample belongs to a study of cytomegalovirus exposure and HLA in healthy donors. Profiling relied on immunoSEQ multiplex PCR, and the TCRdb table lists in-frame clones only, not all of them. The sample includes 330,000 or so clones, about nine tenths of them seen just once. Study-wide results and caveats: A few CMV-associated chains proved CMV antigen-specific in vitro. Cytomegalovirus status was reportedly diagnosed by the classifier with high sensitivity and specificity. Some public TCRs appeared in many individuals, while most sequences were rare. Researchers counted some 150 TCR beta chains as cytomegalovirus-associated.

Germline V lookup: CDR1 SGHTA, CDR2 FQGNSA. The CDR3 is 14 amino acids. J gave up 5 bases and V 5 bases, and 8 bases lay outside the gene matches. The sample comprised PBMCs. The rearrangement links TRBV7-2 to TRBJ2-7; 8 bases align to TRBD2. This TCR derives from a woman younger than 35 in good health and CMV-seronegative. CDR3 coding DNA: TGTGCCAGCAGCCCGTCAAGCGGGAGCCACGAGCAGTACTTC. It is translated as CASSPSSGSHEQYF.